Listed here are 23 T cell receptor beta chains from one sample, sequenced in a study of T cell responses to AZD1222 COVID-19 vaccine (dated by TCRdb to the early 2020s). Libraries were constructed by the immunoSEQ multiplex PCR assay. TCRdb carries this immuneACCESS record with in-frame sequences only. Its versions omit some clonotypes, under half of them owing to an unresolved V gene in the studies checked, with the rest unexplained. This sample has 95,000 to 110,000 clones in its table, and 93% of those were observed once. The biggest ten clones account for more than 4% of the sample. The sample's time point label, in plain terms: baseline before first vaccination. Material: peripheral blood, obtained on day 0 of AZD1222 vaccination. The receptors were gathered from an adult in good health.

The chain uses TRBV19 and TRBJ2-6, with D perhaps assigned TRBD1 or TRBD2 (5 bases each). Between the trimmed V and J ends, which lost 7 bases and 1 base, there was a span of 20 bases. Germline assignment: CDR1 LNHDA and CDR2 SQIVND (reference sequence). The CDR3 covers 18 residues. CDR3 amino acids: CASTDGYAGTSGANVLTF. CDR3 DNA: TGTGCCAGTACCGATGGGTATGCAGGGACGTCTGGGGCCAACGTCCTGACTTTC.

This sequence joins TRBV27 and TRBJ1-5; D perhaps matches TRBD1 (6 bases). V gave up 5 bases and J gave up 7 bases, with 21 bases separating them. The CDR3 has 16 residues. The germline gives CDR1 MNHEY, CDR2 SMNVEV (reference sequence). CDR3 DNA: TGTGCCAGCAGTCCCGAGGCGGGGGGGGCGCAGCAGCCCCAGCATTTT. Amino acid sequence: CASSPEAGGAQQPQHF.

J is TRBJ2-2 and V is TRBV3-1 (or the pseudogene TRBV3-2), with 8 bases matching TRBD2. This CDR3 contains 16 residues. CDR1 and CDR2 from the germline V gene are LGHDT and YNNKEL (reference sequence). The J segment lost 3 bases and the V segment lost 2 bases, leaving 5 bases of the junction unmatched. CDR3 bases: TGTGCCAGCAGCCAAACTAGCGGCGCAGACACCGGGGAGCTGTTTTTT. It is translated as CASSQTSGADTGELFF.

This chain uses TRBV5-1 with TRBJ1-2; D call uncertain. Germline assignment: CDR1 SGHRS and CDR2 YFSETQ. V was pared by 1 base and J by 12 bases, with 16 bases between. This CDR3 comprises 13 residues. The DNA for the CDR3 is TGCGCCAGCAGCTTGTCCGAAGTGATGAACAACACCTTC. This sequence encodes CASSLSEVMNNTF.

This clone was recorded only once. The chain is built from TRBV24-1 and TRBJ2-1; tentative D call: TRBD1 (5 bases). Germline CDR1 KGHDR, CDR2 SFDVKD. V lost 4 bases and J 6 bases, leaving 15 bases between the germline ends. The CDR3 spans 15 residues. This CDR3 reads CATSEQGASSNEQFF. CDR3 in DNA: TGTGCCACCAGTGAGCAGGGTGCTTCTAGCAATGAGCAGTTCTTC.

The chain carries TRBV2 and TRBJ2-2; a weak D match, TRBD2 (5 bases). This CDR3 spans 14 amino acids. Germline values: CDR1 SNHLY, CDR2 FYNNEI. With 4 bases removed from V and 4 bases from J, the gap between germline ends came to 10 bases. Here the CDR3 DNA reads TGTGCCAGCAGTGCCCGAGAGGGCACCGGGGAGCTGTTTTTT. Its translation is CASSAREGTGELFF.

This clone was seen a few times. The CDR3 DNA is TGTGCCAGCAGCGCGCGGATTGGGGGCAATCAGCCCCAGCATTTT. This encodes CASSARIGGNQPQHF. The V call is TRBV11-2, the J call TRBJ1-5; D remains ambiguous. Trimming shortened V by 5 bases and J by 2 bases, and 13 bases separated the two germline ends. CDR3 length equals 15 residues. The germline CDR1 and CDR2 sequences are SGHAT and FQNNGV.

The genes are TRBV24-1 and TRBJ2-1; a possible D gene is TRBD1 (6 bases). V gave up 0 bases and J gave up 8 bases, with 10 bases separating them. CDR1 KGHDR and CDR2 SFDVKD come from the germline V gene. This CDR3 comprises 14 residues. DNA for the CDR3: TGTGCCACCAGTGATTTGACAGGGAACGATGAGCAGTTCTTC. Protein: CATSDLTGNDEQFF.

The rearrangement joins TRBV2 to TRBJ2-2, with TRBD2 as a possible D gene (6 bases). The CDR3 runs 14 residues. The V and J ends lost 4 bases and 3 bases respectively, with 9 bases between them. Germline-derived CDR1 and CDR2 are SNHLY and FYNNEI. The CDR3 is CASSVAVYTGELFF. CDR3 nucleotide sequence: TGTGCCAGCAGTGTAGCGGTTTACACCGGGGAGCTGTTTTTT. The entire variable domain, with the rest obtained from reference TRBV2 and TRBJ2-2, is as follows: EPEVTQTPSHQVTQMGQEVILRCVPISNHLYFYWYRQILGQKVEFLVSFYNNEISEKSEIFDDQFSVERPDGSNFTLKIRSTKLEDSAMYFCASSVAVYTGELFFGEGSRLTVL.

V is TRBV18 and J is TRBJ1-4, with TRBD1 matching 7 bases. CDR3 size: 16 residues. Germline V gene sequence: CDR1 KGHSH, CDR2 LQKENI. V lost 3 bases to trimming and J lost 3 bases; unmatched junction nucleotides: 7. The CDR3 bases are TGTGCCAGCTCACCGAAGGACAGGCCCCCTAATGAAAAACTGTTTTTT. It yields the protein CASSPKDRPPNEKLFF. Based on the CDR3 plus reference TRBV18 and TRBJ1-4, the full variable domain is NAGVMQNPRHLVRRRGQEARLRCSPMKGHSHVYWYRQLPEEGLKFMVYLQKENIIDESGMPKERFSAEFPKEGPSILRIQQVVRGDSAAYFCASSPKDRPPNEKLFFGSGTQLSVL.

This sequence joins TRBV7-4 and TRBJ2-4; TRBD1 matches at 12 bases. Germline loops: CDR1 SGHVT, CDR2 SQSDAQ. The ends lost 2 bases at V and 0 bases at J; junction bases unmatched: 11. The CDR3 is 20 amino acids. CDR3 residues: CASSLLTGQGATSAKNIQYF. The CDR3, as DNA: TGTGCCAGCAGCTTATTGACGGGACAGGGGGCCACCTCAGCCAAAAACATTCAGTACTTC. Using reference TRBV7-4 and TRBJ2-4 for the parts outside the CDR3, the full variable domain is GAGVSQSPRYKVAKRGRDVALRCDSISGHVTLYWYRQTLGQGSEVLTYSQSDAQRDKSGRPSGRFSAERPERSVSTLKIQRTEQGDSAVYLCASSLLTGQGATSAKNIQYFGAGTRLSVL.

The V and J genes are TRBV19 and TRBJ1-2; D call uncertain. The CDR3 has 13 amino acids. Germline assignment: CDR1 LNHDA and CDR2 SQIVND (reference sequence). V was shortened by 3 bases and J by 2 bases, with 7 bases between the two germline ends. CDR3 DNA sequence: TGTGCCAGTAGTATGGAGGACAACTATGGCTACACCTTC. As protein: CASSMEDNYGYTF. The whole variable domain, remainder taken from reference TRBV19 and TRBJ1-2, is DGGITQSPKYLFRKEGQNVTLSCEQNLNHDAMYWYRQDPGQGLRLIYYSQIVNDFQKGDIAEGYSVSREKKESFPLTVTSAQKNPTAFYLCASSMEDNYGYTFGSGTRLTVV.

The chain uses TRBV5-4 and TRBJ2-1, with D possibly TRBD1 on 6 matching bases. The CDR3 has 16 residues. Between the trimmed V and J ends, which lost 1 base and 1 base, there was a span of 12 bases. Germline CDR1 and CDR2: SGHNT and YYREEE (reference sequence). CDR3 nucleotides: TGTGCCAGCAGCTTGCCCACAGGGAAGTCCTACAATGAGCAGTTCTTC. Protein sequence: CASSLPTGKSYNEQFF. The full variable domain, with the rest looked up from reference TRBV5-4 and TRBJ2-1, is ETGVTQSPTHLIKTRGQQVTLRCSSQSGHNTVSWYQQALGQGPQFIFQYYREEENGRGNFPPRFSGLQFPNYSSELNVNALELDDSALYLCASSLPTGKSYNEQFFGPGTRLTVL.

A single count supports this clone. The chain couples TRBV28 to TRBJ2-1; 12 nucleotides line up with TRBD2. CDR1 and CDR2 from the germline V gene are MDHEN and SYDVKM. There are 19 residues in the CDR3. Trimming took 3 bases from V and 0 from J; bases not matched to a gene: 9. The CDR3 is CASSLMGLAGPSSYNEQFF. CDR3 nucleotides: TGTGCCAGCAGTTTGATGGGACTAGCGGGCCCCAGCTCCTACAATGAGCAGTTCTTC.

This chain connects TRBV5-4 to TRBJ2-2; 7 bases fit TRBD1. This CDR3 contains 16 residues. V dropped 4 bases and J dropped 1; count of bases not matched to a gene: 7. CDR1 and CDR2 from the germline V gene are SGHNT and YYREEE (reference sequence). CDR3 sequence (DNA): TGTGCCAGCAGCCCGAAGACAGGGCAGAACACCGGGGAGCTGTTTTTT. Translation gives CASSPKTGQNTGELFF.

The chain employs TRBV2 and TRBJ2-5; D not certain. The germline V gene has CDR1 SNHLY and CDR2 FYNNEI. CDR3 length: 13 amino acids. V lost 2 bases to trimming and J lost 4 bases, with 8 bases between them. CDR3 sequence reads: CASSEWVSETQYF. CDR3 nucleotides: TGTGCCAGCAGTGAATGGGTTTCAGAGACCCAGTACTTC.

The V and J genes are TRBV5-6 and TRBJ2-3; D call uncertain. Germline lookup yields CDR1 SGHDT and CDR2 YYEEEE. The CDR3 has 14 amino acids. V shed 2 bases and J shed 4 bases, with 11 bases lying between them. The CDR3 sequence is CASSLGSDSDTQYF. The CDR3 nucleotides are TGTGCCAGCAGCTTAGGCAGCGACTCAGATACGCAGTATTTT.

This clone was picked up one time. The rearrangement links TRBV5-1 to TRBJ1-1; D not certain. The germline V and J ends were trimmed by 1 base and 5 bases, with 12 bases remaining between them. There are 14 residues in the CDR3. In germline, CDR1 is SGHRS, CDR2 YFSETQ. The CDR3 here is CASSLSTGGTEAFF. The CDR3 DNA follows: TGCGCCAGCAGCTTGTCTACGGGTGGAACTGAAGCTTTCTTT.

In DNA, the CDR3 is TGTGCCAGCAGTTTATCCGTTAGAGATTACGAGCAGTACTTC. This translates into CASSLSVRDYEQYF. The rearrangement joins TRBV28 to TRBJ2-7; no firm D call. Germline-derived CDR1 and CDR2 are MDHEN and SYDVKM. The ends were cut back, 1 base at V and 4 bases at J, with 11 bases in the middle. This CDR3 is 14 amino acids long.

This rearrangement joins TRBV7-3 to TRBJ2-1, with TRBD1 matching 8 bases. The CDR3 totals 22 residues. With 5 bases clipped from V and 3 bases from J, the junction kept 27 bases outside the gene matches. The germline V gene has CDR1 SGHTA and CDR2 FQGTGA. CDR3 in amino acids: CASSLNKIMADRAWPGYNEQFF. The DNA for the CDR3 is TGTGCCAGCAGCCTTAATAAGATAATGGCGGACAGGGCCTGGCCTGGCTACAATGAGCAGTTCTTC.

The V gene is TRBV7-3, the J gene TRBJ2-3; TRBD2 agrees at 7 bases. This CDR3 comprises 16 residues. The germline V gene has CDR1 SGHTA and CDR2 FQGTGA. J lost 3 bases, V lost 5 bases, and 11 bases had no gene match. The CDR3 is CASSPGGRVGTDTQYF. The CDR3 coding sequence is TGTGCCAGCAGCCCTGGTGGGAGGGTGGGGACAGATACGCAGTATTTT.

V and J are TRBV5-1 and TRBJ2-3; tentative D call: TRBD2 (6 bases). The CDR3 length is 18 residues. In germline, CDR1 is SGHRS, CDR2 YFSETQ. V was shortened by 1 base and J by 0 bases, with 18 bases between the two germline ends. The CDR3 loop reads CASSLFRAGTLSTDTQYF. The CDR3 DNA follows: TGCGCCAGCAGCTTGTTTCGGGCGGGGACCCTGAGCACAGATACGCAGTATTTT.

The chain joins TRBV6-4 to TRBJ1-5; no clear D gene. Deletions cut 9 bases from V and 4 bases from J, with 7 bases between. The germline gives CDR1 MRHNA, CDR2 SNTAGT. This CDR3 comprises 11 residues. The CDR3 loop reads CARGFNQPQHF. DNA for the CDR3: TGTGCCAGAGGATTTAATCAGCCCCAGCATTTT.